Below, 8 T cell receptor beta chains from the same sample are listed, as sequenced in a study of CD8 T cells in ankylosing spondylitis. Using its own MiXCR run on the 5' RACE reads, TCRdb lists one record per CDR3 protein. This table has 270,000 or so distinct CDR3 sequences, about 18% appearing once. Specimen: blood, either unsorted or a sorted T cell fraction (not recorded which). These receptors were obtained from a male donor with ankylosing spondylitis or in good health (not recorded which).

Details on this clonotype: One end of the junction does not line up with germline, which may come from a read error. The chain joins TRBV7-9 to TRBJ1-2; tentatively, D is TRBD1 (6 bases). Germline V gene lookup returns CDR1 SEHNR and CDR2 FQNEAQ (reference sequence). The CDR3 consists of 15 residues. CDR3 nucleotide sequence: TGTGCCATCAGCTTAGCTTCAGGGGCGGGCTATGGCTACACCTTC. The encoded protein is CAISLASGAGYGYTF.

The sample holds a few counts of this clonotype. The rearrangement links TRBV20-1 to TRBJ2-7; 7 nucleotides match TRBD1. V gave up 4 bases and J gave up 0 bases; unmatched junction bases: 6. CDR1 and CDR2 (germline): DFQATT, SNEGSKA (reference sequence). This CDR3 has 14 residues. The CDR3 bases are TGCAGTGCTACCGGGACAGCGAGCTCCTACGAGCAGTACTTC. Its translation is CSATGTASSYEQYF.

This clonotype was seen repeatedly, ten times or more. The chain recombines TRBV7-9 with TRBJ2-7; no firm D call. The V gene lost 4 bases and the J gene lost 7 bases, with 20 bases spanning the gap. The CDR3 runs 15 residues. Germline-derived CDR1 and CDR2 are SEHNR and FQNEAQ (reference sequence). CDR3: CASSSPARAPWEQYF. The CDR3, as DNA: TGTGCCAGCAGCTCCCCGGCGAGAGCTCCCTGGGAGCAGTACTTC.

The chain uses TRBV29-1 and TRBJ2-5; a weak D match, TRBD1 (6 bases). This CDR3 has 14 amino acids. The V end lost 6 bases, the J end lost 2 bases, and 16 bases lay between the germline ends. Germline loops: CDR1 SQVTM, CDR2 ANQGSEA. The CDR3 DNA follows: TGCAGCGTCCTCAGGGGTATGGGGCAAGAGACCCAGTACTTC. Protein product: CSVLRGMGQETQYF.

As regards this clonotype: A much larger clone differs from this one at a single base, so this may be a read error. The chain recombines TRBV7-2 with TRBJ2-7, with D tentatively TRBD2 (5 bases). Germline V CDR1 and CDR2: SGHTA, FQGNSA. The length of the CDR3 is 15 residues. In DNA form, the CDR3 reads TGTTCCAGCAGCTTAGATTCTAGCTCGGCCTACGAGCAGTACTTC. Amino acid sequence: CSSSLDSSSAYEQYF.

The chain combines TRBV13 with TRBJ2-7; D may be TRBD2 (6 bases). CDR3 length: 13 amino acids. V was cut by 6 bases and J by 4 bases, with 13 bases left in between. The germline gives CDR1 PRHDT, CDR2 FYEKMQ (reference sequence). The CDR3 DNA sequence: TGTGCCAGCAGGGAGGGCAGTTCTTACGAGCAGTACTTC. Translating gives CASREGSSYEQYF.

This clonotype showed up many times. This chain links TRBV6-1 with TRBJ1-5; D is unclear. Germline V lookup: CDR1 MNHNS, CDR2 SASEGT. V gave up 6 bases and J gave up 0 bases, with 6 bases separating them. CDR3 length equals 13 residues. The CDR3 DNA reads as TGTGCCAGCAGCCCTTATAGCAATCAGCCCCAGCATTTT. This sequence encodes CASSPYSNQPQHF.

This clonotype occurred a few times. This chain uses TRBV28 with TRBJ2-1, with TRBD2 matching over 10 bases. Germline V gene sequence: CDR1 MDHEN, CDR2 SYDVKM. The trim removed 4 bases at V and 8 bases at J, leaving 11 bases unmatched. The CDR3 is 16 residues long. The CDR3 loop reads CASSSPLAGGADEQFF. CDR3 nucleotide sequence: TGTGCCAGCAGTTCCCCATTAGCGGGAGGTGCGGATGAGCAGTTCTTC.